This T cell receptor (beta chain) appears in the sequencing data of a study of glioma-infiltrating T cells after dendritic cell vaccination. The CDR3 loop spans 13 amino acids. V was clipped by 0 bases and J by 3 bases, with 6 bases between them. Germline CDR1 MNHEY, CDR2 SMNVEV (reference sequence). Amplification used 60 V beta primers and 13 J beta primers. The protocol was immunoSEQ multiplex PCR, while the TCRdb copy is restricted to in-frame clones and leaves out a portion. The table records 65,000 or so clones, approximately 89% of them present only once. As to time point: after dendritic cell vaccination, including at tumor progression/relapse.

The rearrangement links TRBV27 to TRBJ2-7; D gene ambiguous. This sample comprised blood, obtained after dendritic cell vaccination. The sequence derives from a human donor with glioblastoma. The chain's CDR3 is CASSLSNGYEQYF. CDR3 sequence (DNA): TGTGCCAGCAGTTTATCAAACGGCTACGAGCAGTACTTC.